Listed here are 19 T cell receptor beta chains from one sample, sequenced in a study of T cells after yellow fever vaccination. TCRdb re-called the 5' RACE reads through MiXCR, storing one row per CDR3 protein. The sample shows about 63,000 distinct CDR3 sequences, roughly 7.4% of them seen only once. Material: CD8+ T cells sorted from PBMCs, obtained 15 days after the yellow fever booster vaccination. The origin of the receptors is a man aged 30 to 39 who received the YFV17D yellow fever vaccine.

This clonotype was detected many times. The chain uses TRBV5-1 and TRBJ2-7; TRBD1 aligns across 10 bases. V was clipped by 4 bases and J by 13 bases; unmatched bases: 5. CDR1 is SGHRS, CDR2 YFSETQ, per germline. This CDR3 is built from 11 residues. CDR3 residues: CASSEGQGSYF. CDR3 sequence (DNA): TGCGCCAGCAGCGAGGGACAGGGGAGCTACTTC.

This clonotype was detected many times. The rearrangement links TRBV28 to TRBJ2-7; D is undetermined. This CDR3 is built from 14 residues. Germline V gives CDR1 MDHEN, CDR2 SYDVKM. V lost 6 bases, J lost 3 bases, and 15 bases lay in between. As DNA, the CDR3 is TGTGCCAGCAGCCGTACCTACGCCTTCTACGAGCAGTACTTC. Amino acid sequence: CASSRTYAFYEQYF. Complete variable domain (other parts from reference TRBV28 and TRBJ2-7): DVKVTQSSRYLVKRTGEKVFLECVQDMDHENMFWYRQDPGLGLRLIYFSYDVKMKEKGDIPEGYSVSREKKERFSLILESASTNQTSMYLCASSRTYAFYEQYFGPGTRLTVT.

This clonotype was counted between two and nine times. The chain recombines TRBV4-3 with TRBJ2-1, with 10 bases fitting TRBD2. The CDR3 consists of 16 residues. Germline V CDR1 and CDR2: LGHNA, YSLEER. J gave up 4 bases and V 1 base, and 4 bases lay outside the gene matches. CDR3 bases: TGCGCCAGCAGCCAAGGGCAACTAGCGGGATACAATGAGCAGTTCTTC. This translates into CASSQGQLAGYNEQFF.

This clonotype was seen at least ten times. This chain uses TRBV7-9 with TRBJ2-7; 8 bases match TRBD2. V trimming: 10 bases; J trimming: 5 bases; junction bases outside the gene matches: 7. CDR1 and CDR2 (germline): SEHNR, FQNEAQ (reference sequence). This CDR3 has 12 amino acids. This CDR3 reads CATGAGAHEQYF. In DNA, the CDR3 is TGTGCCACCGGAGCGGGAGCGCACGAGCAGTACTTC.

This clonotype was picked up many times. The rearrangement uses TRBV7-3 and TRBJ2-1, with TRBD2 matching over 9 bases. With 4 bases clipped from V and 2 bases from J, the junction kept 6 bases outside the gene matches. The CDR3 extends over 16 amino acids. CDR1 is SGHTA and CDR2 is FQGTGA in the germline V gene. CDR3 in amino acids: CASSSRAGGAYNEQFF. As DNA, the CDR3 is TGTGCCAGCAGCTCCCGGGCGGGAGGGGCCTACAATGAGCAGTTCTTC.

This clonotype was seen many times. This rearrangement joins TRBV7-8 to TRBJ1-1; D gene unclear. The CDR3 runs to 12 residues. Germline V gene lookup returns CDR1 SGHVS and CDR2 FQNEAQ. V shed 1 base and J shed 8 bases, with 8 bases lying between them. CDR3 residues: CASSLEETEAFF. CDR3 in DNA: TGTGCCAGCAGCTTAGAGGAAACCGAAGCTTTCTTT.

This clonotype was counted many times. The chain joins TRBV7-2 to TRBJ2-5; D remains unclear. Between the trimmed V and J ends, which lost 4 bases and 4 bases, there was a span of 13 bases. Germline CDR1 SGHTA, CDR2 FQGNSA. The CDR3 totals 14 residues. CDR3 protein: CASSYPLGGETQYF. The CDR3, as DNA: TGTGCCAGCAGCTACCCCTTGGGTGGAGAGACCCAGTACTTC.

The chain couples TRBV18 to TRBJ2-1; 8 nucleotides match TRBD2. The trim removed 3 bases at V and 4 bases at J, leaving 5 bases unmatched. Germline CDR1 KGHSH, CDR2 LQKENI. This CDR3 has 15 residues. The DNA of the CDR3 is TGTGCCAGCTCACCCAGCGGGGGATATTACAATGAGCAGTTCTTC. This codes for CASSPSGGYYNEQFF.

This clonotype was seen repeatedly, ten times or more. CDR3 region: CASSQGTRAYEQYF. CDR3 coding DNA: TGCGCCAGCAGCCAGGGGACTCGAGCCTACGAGCAGTACTTC. This chain joins TRBV5-1 and TRBJ2-7; tentatively, D is TRBD1 or TRBD2 (6 bases each). The germline V and J ends were trimmed by 4 bases and 2 bases, with 13 bases remaining between them. Germline V lookup: CDR1 SGHRS, CDR2 YFSETQ. This CDR3 is built from 14 residues. Full variable domain (missing parts from reference TRBV5-1 and TRBJ2-7): KAGVTQTPRYLIKTRGQQVTLSCSPISGHRSVSWYQQTPGQGLQFLFEYFSETQRNKGNFPGRFSGRQFSNSRSEMNVSTLELGDSALYLCASSQGTRAYEQYFGPGTRLTVT.

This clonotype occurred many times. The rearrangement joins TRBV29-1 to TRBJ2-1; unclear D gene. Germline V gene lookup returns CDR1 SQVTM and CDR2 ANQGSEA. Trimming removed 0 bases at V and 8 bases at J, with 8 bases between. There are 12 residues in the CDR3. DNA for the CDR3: TGCAGCGTTGAAGAAGGGCGTTATGAGCAGTTCTTC. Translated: CSVEEGRYEQFF.

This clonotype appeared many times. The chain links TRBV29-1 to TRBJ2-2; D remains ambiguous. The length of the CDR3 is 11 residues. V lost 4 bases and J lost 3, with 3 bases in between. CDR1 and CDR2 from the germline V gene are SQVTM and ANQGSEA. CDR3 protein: CSVADTGELFF. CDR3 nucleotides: TGCAGCGTTGCAGACACCGGGGAGCTGTTTTTT.

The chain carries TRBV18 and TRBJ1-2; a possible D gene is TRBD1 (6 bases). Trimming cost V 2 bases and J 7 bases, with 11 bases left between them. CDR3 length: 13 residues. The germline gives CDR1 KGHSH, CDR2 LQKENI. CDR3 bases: TGTGCCAGCTCACCAAAACAGGGCGTTGGCTACACCTTC. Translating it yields CASSPKQGVGYTF.

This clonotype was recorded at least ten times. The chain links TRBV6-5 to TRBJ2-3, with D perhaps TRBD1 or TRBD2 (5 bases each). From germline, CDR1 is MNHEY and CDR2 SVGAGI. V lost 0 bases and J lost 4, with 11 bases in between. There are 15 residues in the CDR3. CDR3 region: CASSYSVSGPDTQYF. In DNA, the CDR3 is TGTGCCAGCAGTTACTCGGTCTCGGGACCAGATACGCAGTATTTT.

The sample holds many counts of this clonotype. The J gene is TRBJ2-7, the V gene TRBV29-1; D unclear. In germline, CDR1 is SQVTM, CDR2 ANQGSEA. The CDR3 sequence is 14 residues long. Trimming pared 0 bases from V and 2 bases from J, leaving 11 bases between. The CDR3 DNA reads TGCAGCGTTGAAGATACAGAGAGTACCTACGAGCAGTACTTC. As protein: CSVEDTESTYEQYF.

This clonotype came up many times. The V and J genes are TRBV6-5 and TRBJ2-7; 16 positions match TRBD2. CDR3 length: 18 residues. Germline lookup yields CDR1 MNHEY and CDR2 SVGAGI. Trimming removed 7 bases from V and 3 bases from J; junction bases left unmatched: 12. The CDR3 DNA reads TGTGCCAGCAACGGACCGGGACTAGCGGGAGGGCCTGGCTACGAGCAGTACTTC. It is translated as CASNGPGLAGGPGYEQYF.

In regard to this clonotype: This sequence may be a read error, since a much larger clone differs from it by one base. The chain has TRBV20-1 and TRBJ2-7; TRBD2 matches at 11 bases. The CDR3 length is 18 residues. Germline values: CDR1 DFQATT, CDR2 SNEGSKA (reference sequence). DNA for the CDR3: TGCTGTGCTAGAGAGCTAGCGGGAGGCGAAATCTTCACCTACGAGCAGTACTTC. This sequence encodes CCARELAGGEIFTYEQYF.

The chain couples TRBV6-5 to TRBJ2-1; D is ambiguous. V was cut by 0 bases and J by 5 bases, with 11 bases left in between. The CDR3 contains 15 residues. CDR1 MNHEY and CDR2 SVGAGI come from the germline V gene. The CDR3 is CASSYSAPSDNEQFF. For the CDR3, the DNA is TGTGCCAGCAGTTACTCGGCCCCCAGTGACAATGAGCAGTTCTTC.

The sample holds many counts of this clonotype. CDR3 nucleotide sequence: TGTGCCAGCAGCAAAGATAATCAGCCCCAGCATTTT. The encoded protein is CASSKDNQPQHF. The chain employs TRBV7-9 and TRBJ1-5; D gene ambiguous. CDR3 length equals 12 residues. Germline V gives CDR1 SEHNR, CDR2 FQNEAQ (reference sequence). V lost 5 bases, J lost 4 bases, and 6 bases lay in between.

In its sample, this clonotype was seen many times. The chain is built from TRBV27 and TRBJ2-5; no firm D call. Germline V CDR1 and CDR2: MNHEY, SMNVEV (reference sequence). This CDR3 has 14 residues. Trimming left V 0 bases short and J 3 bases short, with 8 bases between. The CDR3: CASSLSSVKETQYF. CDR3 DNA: TGTGCCAGCAGTTTATCGTCGGTGAAAGAGACCCAGTACTTC.